Listed here is a single TCR beta chain. In its sample, this clone was seen a few times. This receptor's antigen is unknown. There are no base qualities to consult, and no much larger clone falls within one base. Germline trimming amounts to 3 bases on V and 5 bases on J, with 9 as the count of junction bases outside the gene matches. There are 15 amino acids in the CDR3, from cysteine to phenylalanine inclusive. CDR3 DNA only is kept here, 45 bases in frame from base 1. The germline V gene gives CDR1 as SGHTA and CDR2 as FQGNSA. This sample stems from a study of cytomegalovirus exposure and HLA in healthy donors (dated by TCRdb to 2016 to 2017). Background for the entire study: In an earlier analysis of roughly 500 of the donors, 276 Gb of sequence data and 100 million or so unique TCR beta sequences from about 180 million T cells were reported. An early release covering roughly 580 HLA-typed donors comprised 250 to 350 gigabases of sequencing data and approximately 85 million unique TCR sequences. Of the 350 to 450 genotyped donors, 65% to 90% fell in the genetic ancestry cluster associated with self-reported Caucasian donors. The study was designed to test whether signatures of past pathogen exposure could be identified by cataloging public T cell receptors. The T cell repertoires of several hundred subjects were profiled by immunosequencing and related to cytomegalovirus serostatus. A separate validation cohort of roughly 130 different subjects was used in addition to the approximately 700-subject first cohort. High-throughput TCR immunosequencing, statistical association of individual TCRs with disease status, and machine learning were combined to predict cytomegalovirus infection status. To study patterns of TCR occurrence, a later analysis re-analyzed previously published TCR beta repertoires from 500 to 850 donors and added high-resolution HLA genotyping. The later analysis used no new phenotypic data to find candidate immune exposures, relying instead on TCR beta sequences and their occurrence across donors. To decide whether each TCR beta V gene segment behaved as functional or pseudogenic, an earlier analysis of approximately 620 of the donors relied on high-throughput TCR beta sequencing. Alongside the repertoire data, information on donor age, sex, ethnicity and CMV serostatus was compiled. Genome-wide SNP genotypes for about 65% of the 666 donors were used in a later genetic analysis, which treated that subset as a discovery cohort. All discovery cohort repertoires had been generated using a single sequencing platform. HLA typing included class I and class II loci at four-digit resolution. The number of typed donors differed by locus: about 629-640 for A, B, C, DRB1 and DQB1; approximately 520 for DQA1; around 580 for DPA1; and about 470 for DPB1. About five DR-DQ haplotypes were handled as single units for association and clustering, since linkage in the cohort was strong. Among almost 400 genotyped donors of the cohort, an average of approximately 230,000 unique TCR beta nucleotide sequences were sequenced per donor, roughly 20% of them non-productive. Here is what the overall study found, with its caveats: In a later genetic analysis, fewer N-insertions in productive TCRs were reported among donors in an Asian-associated ancestry cluster than the roughly 700-donor mean. In vitro tests confirmed that a few of the cytomegalovirus-associated TCR beta chains recognize cytomegalovirus antigens. The only immune exposure information available for the cohort was CMV serostatus. In an earlier analysis of more than 500 of the donors, most TCR beta V segments appeared in productive rearrangements about 87% or about 30% of the time, broadly matching IMGT annotations. A later analysis found that HLA-associated TCR beta chains were more clonally expanded and had lower generation probabilities than equally common non-associated chains. A later analysis associated approximately 17,000 TCR beta sequences with specific HLA alleles at a false discovery rate of 0.05. A further reported finding was that TCR beta sequences accurately predicted the HLA-A and HLA-B alleles for most subjects in the first cohort. Presence/absence analyses assumed roughly uniform sequencing depth across donors, an assumption that may not hold. According to a later analysis, TCR association rates differed among HLA loci, with DRB1 alleles showing the most associated TCRs and HLA-C alleles showing the fewest. In a later analysis, several top co-occurrence clusters were reported to appear linked to parvovirus B19, influenza, CMV and Epstein-Barr virus. A later genetic analysis associated a missense DCLRE1C variant with V-gene and J-gene trimming of TCR beta chains, and an independent cohort replicated the association. Because some donors lacked HLA typing at each locus, the association tests relied only on the typed subset. Strong co-occurrence of HLA alleles, especially DR and DQ, made assigning TCR associations to individual alleles difficult. Some IMGT-functional V segments, including TRBV6-2 and TRBV6-3, could not be distinguished by the 87-base-pair reads and were therefore excluded. A total of around 150 TCR beta chains were listed by the study as associated with cytomegalovirus. In this cohort, only TCR beta chains were sequenced, and detectable features were limited by the absence of alpha or paired-chain data. It was suggested by the authors that the approach could potentially be generalized to other disease states and immunological phenotypes. According to a later analysis, most CMV-associated TCR beta chains appeared to be HLA-restricted, and the HLA associations seemed to be driven largely by CMV exposure. Across donors, most TCR sequences were observed very rarely, whereas some public TCRs were present in many individuals. Because counts were too low, seventeen rarely observed V segments, including chromosome 9 orphons, were left out of the earlier analysis of some 600 of the donors. In both the original and validation cohorts, the classifier was reported to diagnose cytomegalovirus status with high specificity and sensitivity. A cluster of highly shared sequence variants was judged likely to represent a technical artifact of the sequencing pipeline. Correlated functional status among segregating V segments might be attributable to linkage disequilibrium, but an unknown experimental factor could not be ruled out.

The cohort consisted of hundreds of healthy bone marrow donors. At the time of sampling, all cohort members were nominally healthy, though unrecorded immune exposures were likely present. The donor tested CMV seropositive, placing the donor among the 290 or so seropositive members of the cohort. Every donor gave a peripheral blood sample, and the peripheral blood mononuclear cells from that sample were used for TCR beta sequencing. The Qiagen DNeasy Blood Extraction Kit was used to extract genomic DNA from the blood cell samples. Libraries were made using the immunoSEQ multiplex PCR assay. The multiplex PCR relied on a mix of 60 forward primers for TCR Vbeta segments and 13 reverse primers for TCR Jbeta segments. A multiplex PCR assay on genomic DNA amplified the CDR3 region of rearranged TCR beta genes. The amplified TCR beta libraries were sequenced on the Illumina HiSeq System as 87-base-pair reads. The authors' analysis ran thus. In a later analysis, approximately 74 million unique TCR beta chains were counted across the roughly 610 repertoires, and roughly 11 million of these chains were shared by at least two donors. To remove PCR and sequencing errors, raw reads were error-corrected and collapsed into unique sequences using a nearest-neighbor algorithm that merged closely related sequences. V, D and J gene segments were assigned by aligning CDR3 sequences to IMGT reference sequences. For a sequence to be retained, at least a six-nucleotide match to both a V gene segment and a J gene segment was required. Rearrangements were called productive when the CDR3 lacked stop codons and stayed in frame with V and J; all others were non-productive. Following IMGT convention, CDR3 was defined as the stretch from the second conserved V-encoded cysteine up to the conserved J-encoded phenylalanine. The earlier analysis of approximately 590 of the donors excluded any sequence lacking an unambiguous match to a single V gene segment. In an earlier analysis of approximately 500 of the donors, a V segment was called functional when productive rearrangements were above 56.7%, and segregating when the standard deviation between donors exceeded 5%. A statistical classification framework was developed to diagnose cytomegalovirus status using the catalog of TCR beta chain sequences. V and J gene assignment, in a later analysis, came from comparing TCR nucleotide sequences with IMGT/GENE-DB human TR gene sequences. A later analysis assigned CDR3 sequences and most-parsimonious VDJ recombination scenarios with the TCRdist pipeline. In a later analysis, every TCR beta chain was defined by the combination of its CDR3 amino acid sequence and its V-gene family, and reads without a unique V-gene family were dropped. As a way to deal with suspected cross-contamination and a sequencing artifact, a later analysis dropped 450 to 600 nucleotide sequences that were highly shared and had low generation probability. In a later analysis, a clonal expansion index for each public chain was calculated from normalized within-repertoire ranks of inferred template counts. In a later analysis, generation probabilities were computed with a VDJ recombination model fitted to out-of-frame rearrangements, and the resulting probabilities were checked against IGoR. Hypergeometric tests were used in a later analysis to score TCR-TCR, TCR-HLA and TCR-CMV co-occurrence, with a repertoire-size bias correction applied to the TCR pairs. In a later analysis, false discovery rates were estimated by permuting HLA or CMV assignments 20 times. A later analysis grouped co-occurring TCRs with DBSCAN, adding TCRdist sequence similarity when clustering within HLA-allele-positive subsets. For co-occurrence clustering, repertoires with fewer than 30,000 or more than 120,000 public chains were excluded, along with several repertoires with anomalous nucleotide sharing. Not all clones reach the TCRdb copy of this immuneACCESS table, which keeps in-frame sequences only. Checked studies attribute under half of the gap to unresolved V genes and leave the rest unexplained. D and trimming come from the DNA, and the V and J calls and clone size come from that table. In all, the sample holds about 120,000 clones, and around 77% of those were seen once. The leading ten clones occupy less than 6% of the sample.

The origin of this receptor is a woman under 40 in good health and CMV-seropositive. The sample taken for sequencing was PBMCs. The V and J genes are TRBV7-2 and TRBJ2-5; TRBD2 agrees with 7 junctional bases. The CDR3 protein is CASSFGAGEVETQYF. The sequence in DNA is TGTGCCAGCAGCTTTGGCGCGGGAGAGGTGGAGACCCAGTACTTC.